The entry that follows covers one T cell receptor (beta chain) sequence. The data are from a study of T cell responses to AZD1222 COVID-19 vaccine. Study background: Timing groups of about 4 and about 12 weeks for second doses were pooled.

Using immunoSEQ multiplex PCR, the repertoire was profiled, and TCRdb retains in-frame clones only, with some absent. The data contain tens of thousands of clones, 82% of them singletons. The sequence derives from an adult in good health. Sequencing used peripheral blood, obtained on day 0 of AZD1222 vaccination.

CDR3 DNA: TGTGCCAGCAGTTACGGGACTAGCTCCTACGAGCAGTACTTC. Its protein product is CASSYGTSSYEQYF. This chain uses TRBV6-2 or TRBV6-3 with TRBJ2-7; 8 bases fit TRBD2. J was trimmed by 0 bases and V by 2 bases; bases with no gene match: 0. The CDR3 is 14 amino acids. Germline V lookup: CDR1 MNHEY, CDR2 SVGEGT.